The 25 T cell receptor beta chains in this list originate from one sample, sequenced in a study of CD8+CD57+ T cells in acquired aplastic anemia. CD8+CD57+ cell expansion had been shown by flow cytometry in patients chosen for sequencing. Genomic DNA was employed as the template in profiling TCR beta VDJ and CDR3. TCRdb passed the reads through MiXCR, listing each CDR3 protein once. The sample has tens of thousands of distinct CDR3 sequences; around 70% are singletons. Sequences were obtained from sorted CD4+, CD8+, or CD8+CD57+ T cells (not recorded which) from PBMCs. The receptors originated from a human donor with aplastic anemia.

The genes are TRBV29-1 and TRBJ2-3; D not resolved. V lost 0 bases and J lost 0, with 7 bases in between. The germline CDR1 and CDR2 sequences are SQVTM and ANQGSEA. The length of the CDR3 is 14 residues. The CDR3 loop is CSVEDGKSTDTQYF. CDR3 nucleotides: TGCAGCGTTGAAGACGGCAAAAGCACAGATACGCAGTATTTT.

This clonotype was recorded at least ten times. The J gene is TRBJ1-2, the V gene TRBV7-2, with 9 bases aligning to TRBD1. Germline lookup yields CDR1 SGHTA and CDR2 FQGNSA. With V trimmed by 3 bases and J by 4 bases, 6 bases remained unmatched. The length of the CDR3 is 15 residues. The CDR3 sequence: CASSLDRGSGYGYTF. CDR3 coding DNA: TGTGCCAGCAGCTTGGACAGGGGTTCAGGCTATGGCTACACCTTC.

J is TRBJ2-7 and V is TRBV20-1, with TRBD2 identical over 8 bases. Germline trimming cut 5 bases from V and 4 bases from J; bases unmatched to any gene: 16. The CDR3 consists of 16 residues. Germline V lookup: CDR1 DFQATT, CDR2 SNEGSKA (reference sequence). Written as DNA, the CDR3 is TGCAGTGCTGCCTCACTCGGGGGGGCGCGTCGGTACGAGCAGTACTTC. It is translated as CSAASLGGARRYEQYF.

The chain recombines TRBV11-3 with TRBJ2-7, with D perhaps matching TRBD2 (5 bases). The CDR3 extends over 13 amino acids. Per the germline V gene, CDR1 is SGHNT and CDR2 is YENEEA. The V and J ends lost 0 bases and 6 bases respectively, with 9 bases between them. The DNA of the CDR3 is TGTGCCAGCAGCTTAGAATCAGCGGCCGAGCAGTACTTC. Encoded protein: CASSLESAAEQYF. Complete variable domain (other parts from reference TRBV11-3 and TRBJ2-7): EAGVVQSPRYKIIEKKQPVAFWCNPISGHNTLYWYLQNLGQGPELLIRYENEEAVDDSQLPKDRFSAERLKGVDSTLKIQPAELGDSAVYLCASSLESAAEQYFGPGTRLTVT.

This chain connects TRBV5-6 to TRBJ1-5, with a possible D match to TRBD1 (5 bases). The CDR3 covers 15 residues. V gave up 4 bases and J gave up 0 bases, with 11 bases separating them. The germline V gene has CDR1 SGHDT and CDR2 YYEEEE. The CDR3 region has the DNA TGTGCCAGCAGCCTAAGGGACCGTAGCAATCAGCCCCAGCATTTT. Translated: CASSLRDRSNQPQHF.

The CDR3 coding sequence is TGTGCCAGCAGTGAAGCGCGAAGCGGGGCTTACAAAGATACGCAGTATTTT. This encodes CASSEARSGAYKDTQYF. The chain uses TRBV2 and TRBJ2-3; 7 positions match TRBD2. CDR3 length equals 17 residues. Germline V lookup: CDR1 SNHLY, CDR2 FYNNEI. V trimming: 0 bases; J trimming: 5 bases; junction bases outside the gene matches: 11.

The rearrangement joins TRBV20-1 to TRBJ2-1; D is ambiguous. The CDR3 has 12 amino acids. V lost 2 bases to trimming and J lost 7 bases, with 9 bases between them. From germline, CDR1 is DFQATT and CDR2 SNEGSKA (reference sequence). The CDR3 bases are TGCAGTGCTAGAAGAGCAGAAAATGAGCAGTTCTTC. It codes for CSARRAENEQFF.

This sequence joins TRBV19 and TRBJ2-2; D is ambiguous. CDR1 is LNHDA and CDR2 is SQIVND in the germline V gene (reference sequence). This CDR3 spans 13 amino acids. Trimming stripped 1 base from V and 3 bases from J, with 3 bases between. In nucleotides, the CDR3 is TGTGCCAGTAGTATAGGCCACACCGGGGAGCTGTTTTTT. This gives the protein CASSIGHTGELFF.

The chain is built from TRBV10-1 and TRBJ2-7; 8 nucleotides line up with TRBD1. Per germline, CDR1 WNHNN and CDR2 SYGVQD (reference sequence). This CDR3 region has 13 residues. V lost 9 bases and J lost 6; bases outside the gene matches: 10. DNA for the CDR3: TGCGCCAGTACCCCCGACAGGGGTGGCGAGCAGTACTTC. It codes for CASTPDRGGEQYF.

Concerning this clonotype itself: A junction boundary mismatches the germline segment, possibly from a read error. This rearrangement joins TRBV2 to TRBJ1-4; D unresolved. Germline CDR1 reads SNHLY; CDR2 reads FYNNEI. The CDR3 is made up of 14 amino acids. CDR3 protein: CASSEEDAYERLFF. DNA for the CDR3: TGTGCCAGCAGCGAGGAGGACGCCTATGAAAGACTGTTTTTT. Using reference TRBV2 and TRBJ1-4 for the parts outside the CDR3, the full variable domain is EPEVTQTPSHQVTQMGQEVILRCVPISNHLYFYWYRQILGQKVEFLVSFYNNEISEKSEIFDDQFSVERPDGSNFTLKIRSTKLEDSAMYFCASSEEDAYERLFFGSGTQLSVL.

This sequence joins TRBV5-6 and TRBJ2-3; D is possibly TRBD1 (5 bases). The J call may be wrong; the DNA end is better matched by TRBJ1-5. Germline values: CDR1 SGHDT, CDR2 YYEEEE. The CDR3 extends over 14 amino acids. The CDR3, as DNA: TGTGCCAGCAGCTTGGCGGGGGTCACAGATACGCAGCATTTT. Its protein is CASSLAGVTDTQHF.

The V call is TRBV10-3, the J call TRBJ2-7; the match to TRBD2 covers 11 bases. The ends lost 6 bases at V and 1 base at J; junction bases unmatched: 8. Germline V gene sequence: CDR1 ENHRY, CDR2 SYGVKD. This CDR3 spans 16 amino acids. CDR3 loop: CAIRAGTSGVSYEQYF. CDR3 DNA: TGTGCCATCAGAGCGGGGACTAGCGGAGTTTCCTACGAGCAGTACTTC.

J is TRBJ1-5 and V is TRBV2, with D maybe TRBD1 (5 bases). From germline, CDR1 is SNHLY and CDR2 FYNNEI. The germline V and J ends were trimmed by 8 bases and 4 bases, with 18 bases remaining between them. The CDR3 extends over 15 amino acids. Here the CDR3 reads CASSTAGFGNQPQHF. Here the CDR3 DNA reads TGTGCCAGCTCTACCGCAGGGTTTGGGAATCAGCCCCAGCATTTT.

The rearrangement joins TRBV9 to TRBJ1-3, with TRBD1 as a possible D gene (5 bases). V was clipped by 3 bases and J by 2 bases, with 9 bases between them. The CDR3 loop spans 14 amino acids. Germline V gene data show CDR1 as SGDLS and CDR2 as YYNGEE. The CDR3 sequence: CASSAWTTGNTIYF. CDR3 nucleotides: TGTGCCAGCAGCGCCTGGACAACTGGAAACACCATATATTTT.

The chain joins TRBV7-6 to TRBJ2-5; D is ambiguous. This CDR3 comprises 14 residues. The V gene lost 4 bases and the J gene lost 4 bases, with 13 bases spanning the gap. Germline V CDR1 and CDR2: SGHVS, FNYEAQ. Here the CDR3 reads CASSSATRTETQYF. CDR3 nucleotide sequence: TGTGCCAGCAGCTCAGCGACACGGACAGAGACCCAGTACTTC.

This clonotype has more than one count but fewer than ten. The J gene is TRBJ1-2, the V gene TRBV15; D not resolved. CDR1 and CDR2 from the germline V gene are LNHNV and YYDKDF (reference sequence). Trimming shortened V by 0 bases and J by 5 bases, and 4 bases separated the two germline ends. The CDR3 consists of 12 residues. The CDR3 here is CATSRDTYGYTF. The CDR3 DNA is TGTGCCACCAGCAGAGACACGTATGGCTACACCTTC.

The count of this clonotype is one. The CDR3 sequence is CASSQLTSGERNEQFF. In nucleotides, the CDR3 is TGTGCCAGCAGCCAGTTGACTAGCGGGGAGCGGAATGAGCAGTTCTTC. The chain is built from TRBV4-2 and TRBJ2-1, with TRBD2 matching 11 bases. Germline loops: CDR1 LGHNA, CDR2 YNFKEQ. The junction had 8 bases not matched to a gene; V was cut back by 3 bases and J by 7 bases. This CDR3 has 16 residues.

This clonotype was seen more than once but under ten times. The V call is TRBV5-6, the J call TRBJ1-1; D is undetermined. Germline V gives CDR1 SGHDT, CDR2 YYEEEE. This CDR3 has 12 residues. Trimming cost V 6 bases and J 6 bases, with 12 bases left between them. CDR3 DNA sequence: TGTGCCAGCACCACACGGATGGCTGAAGCTTTCTTT. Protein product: CASTTRMAEAFF.

The CDR3 DNA reads TGTGCCAGTAGTATAGGGACCGTCCCCAGCTACACCTTC. Translation gives CASSIGTVPSYTF. The chain employs TRBV19 and TRBJ1-2; D not resolved. CDR1 and CDR2 from the germline V gene are LNHDA and SQIVND (reference sequence). With 1 base removed from V and 9 bases from J, the gap between germline ends came to 12 bases. The CDR3 totals 13 residues.

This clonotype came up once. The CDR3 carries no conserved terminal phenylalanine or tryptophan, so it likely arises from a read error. CDR3 protein: CSVEEGISGKGRYGYTL. Here the CDR3 DNA reads TGCAGCGTTGAAGAGGGAATTTCAGGGAAAGGTCGCTATGGCTACACCCTC. The gene calls are TRBV29-1 and TRBJ1-2, with D possibly matching TRBD1 (5 bases). From germline, CDR1 is SQVTM and CDR2 ANQGSEA. CDR3 size: 17 residues. V shed 0 bases and J shed 4 bases, with 21 bases lying between them.

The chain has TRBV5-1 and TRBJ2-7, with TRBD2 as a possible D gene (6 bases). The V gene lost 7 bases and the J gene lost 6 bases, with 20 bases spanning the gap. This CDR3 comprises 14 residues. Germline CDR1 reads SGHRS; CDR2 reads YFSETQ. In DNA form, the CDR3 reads TGCGCCAGCGCGGAGGGCAGTGTAGTACTCGAGCAGTACTTC. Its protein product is CASAEGSVVLEQYF.

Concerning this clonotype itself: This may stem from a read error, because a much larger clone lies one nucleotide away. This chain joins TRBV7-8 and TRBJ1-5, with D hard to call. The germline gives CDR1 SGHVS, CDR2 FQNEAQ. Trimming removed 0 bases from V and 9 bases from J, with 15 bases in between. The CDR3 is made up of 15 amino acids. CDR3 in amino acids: CASSLAGQVSRPQHF. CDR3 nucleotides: TGTGCCAGCAGCTTAGCCGGTCAAGTCAGCCGGCCCCAGCATTTT.

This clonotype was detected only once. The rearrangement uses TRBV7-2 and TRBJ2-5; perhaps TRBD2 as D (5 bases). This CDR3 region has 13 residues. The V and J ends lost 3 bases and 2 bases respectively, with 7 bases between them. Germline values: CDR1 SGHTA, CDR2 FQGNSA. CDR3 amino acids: CASSFRGQETQYF. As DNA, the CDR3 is TGTGCCAGCAGCTTCCGGGGACAAGAGACCCAGTACTTC.

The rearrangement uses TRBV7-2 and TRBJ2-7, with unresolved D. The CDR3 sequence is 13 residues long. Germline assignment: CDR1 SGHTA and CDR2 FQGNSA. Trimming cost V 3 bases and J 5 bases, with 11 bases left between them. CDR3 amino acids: CASSFQTVDEQYF. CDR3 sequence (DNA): TGTGCCAGCAGCTTCCAAACAGTGGACGAGCAGTACTTC.

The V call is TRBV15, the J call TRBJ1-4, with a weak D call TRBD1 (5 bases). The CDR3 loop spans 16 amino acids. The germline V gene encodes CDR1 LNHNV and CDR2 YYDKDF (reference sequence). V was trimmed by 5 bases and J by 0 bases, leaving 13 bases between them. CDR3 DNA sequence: TGTGCCACCAGCCCCTTAGGGGCATCAACTAATGAAAAACTGTTTTTT. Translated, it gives CATSPLGASTNEKLFF. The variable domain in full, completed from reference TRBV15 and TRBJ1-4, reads DAMVIQNPRYQVTQFGKPVTLSCSQTLNHNVMYWYQQKSSQAPKLLFHYYDKDFNNEADTPDNFQSRRPNTSFCFLDIRSPGLGDTAMYLCATSPLGASTNEKLFFGSGTQLSVL.